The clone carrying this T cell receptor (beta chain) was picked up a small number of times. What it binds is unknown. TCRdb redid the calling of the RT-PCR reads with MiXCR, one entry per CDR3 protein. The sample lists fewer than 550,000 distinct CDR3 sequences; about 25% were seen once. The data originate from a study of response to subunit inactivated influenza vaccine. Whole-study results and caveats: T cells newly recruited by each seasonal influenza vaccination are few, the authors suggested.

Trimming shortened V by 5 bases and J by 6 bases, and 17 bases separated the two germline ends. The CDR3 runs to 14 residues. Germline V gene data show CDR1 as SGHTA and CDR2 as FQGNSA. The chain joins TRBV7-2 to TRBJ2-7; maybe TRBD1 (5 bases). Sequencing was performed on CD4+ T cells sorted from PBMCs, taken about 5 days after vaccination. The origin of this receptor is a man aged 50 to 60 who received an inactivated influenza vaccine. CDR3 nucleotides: TGTGCCAGCAGCCCTCAGGTCAGGGCACTCGAGCAGTACTTC. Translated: CASSPQVRALEQYF.